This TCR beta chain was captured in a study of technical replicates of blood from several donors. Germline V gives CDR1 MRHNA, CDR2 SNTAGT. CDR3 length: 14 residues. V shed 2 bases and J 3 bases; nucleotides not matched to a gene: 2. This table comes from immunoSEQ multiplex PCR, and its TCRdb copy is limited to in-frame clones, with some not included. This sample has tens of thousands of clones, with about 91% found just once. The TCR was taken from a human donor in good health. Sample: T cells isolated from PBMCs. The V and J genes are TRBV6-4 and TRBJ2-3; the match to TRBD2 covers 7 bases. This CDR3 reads CASSDRGETDTQYF. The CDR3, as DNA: TGTGCCAGCAGTGACCGGGGGGAAACAGATACGCAGTATTTT.